A selection of T cell receptor beta chains follows, all from one sample in a study of blood T cell repertoires in COVID-19. Libraries were prepared by immunoSEQ multiplex PCR; TCRdb keeps only in-frame clonotypes and omits some of them. The sample yields approximately 300,000 clones, about nine tenths seen once. Sequencing was carried out using PBMCs or T cells enriched from blood (not recorded which). These receptors all stem from a man aged 60-69 years who had recovered from COVID-19. CDR3s include the opening cysteine and the closing phenylalanine or tryptophan. A D gene is named only where the DNA matches it firmly. Clone size, where shown, is once, few, many, or a class for clones that have expanded.

j_gene	d_gene	v_gene	abundance	CDR3nt	CDR3aa
TRBJ1-1	.	TRBV7-9	medium-sized	TGTGCCAGCAGCTCCCAGGACAGTTACACTGAAGCTTTCTTT	CASSSQDSYTEAFF
TRBJ2-7	.	TRBV28	.	TGTGCCAGCAGCCTAGCAGAGCAGTACTTC	CASSLAEQYF
TRBJ1-3	.	TRBV19	few	TGTGCCAGTAGTATCAGTCATTTTGCTGGAAACACCATATATTTT	CASSISHFAGNTIYF
TRBJ2-2	TRBD1	TRBV19	.	TGTGCCAGTAGTACCGACAGGGGCGAAACCGGGGAGCTGTTTTTT	CASSTDRGETGELFF
TRBJ1-1	.	TRBV28	.	TGTGCCAGCAGTTTATATCGGGTGGCAGGGATCGAAGCTTTCTTT	CASSLYRVAGIEAFF
TRBJ2-7	.	TRBV2	.	TGTGCCAGCAGTGGAAAGTCCCCCGCGCGGTCCTACGAGCAGTACTTC	CASSGKSPARSYEQYF
TRBJ2-1	.	TRBV5-1	once	TGCGCCAGCAGCATCCTTAGCGCTCAAGGCTACAATGAGCAGTTCTTC	CASSILSAQGYNEQFF
TRBJ1-2	.	TRBV2	.	TGTGCCAGCAGTGAAAGCGGGGGTGGAGATGGCTACACCTTC	CASSESGGGDGYTF
TRBJ2-7	TRBD2	TRBV28	.	TGTGCCAGCAGTTTGCCCAGCGGGAACTCCTACGAGCAGTACTTC	CASSLPSGNSYEQYF
TRBJ1-1	.	TRBV5-6	once	TGTGCCAGCAGCTTGGTTACAGCTAACATGAACACTGAAGCTTTCTTT	CASSLVTANMNTEAFF
TRBJ2-1	.	TRBV19	.	TGTGCCAGTGGTCCTGGGGCCCATTACAATGAGCAGTTCTTC	CASGPGAHYNEQFF
TRBJ2-3	.	TRBV28	.	TGTGCCAGCAGGTCGCCGGTTCTTACGCAGTATTTT	CASRSPVLTQYF
TRBJ1-1	.	TRBV21-1	.	TGTGCCAGCAGCAAAGGTTGGACAGTCACTAAGGTCACTGAAGCTTTCTTT	CASSKGWTVTKVTEAFF
TRBJ2-7	TRBD1	TRBV15	.	TGTGCCACCAGCAGAGAGATCCCCGGGACAGGGGCCGAGCAGTACTTC	CATSREIPGTGAEQYF
TRBJ1-5	.	TRBV6-5	.	TGTGCCAGCAGTTACGGGCAGGGAAATCAGCCCCAGCATTTT	CASSYGQGNQPQHF
TRBJ1-5	TRBD1	TRBV29-1	once	TGCAGCGTGGGACAGTCGAAAGAGGGGAATCAGCCCCAGCATTTT	CSVGQSKEGNQPQHF
TRBJ1-5	.	TRBV18	.	TGTGCCAGCTCACCCTCAATAGGGGACAATAGCAATCAGCCCCAGCATTTT	CASSPSIGDNSNQPQHF
TRBJ2-7	TRBD1	TRBV29-1	.	TGCAGCGCCCGGGGACAGGGGTCCCCCTACGAGCAGTACTTC	CSARGQGSPYEQYF
TRBJ1-4	TRBD1	TRBV28	.	TGTGCCAGCGGAGGACAGGAGGGTGAAAAACTGTTTTTT	CASGGQEGEKLFF
TRBJ2-5	.	TRBV10-3	.	TGTGCCATCAGTGATGGGGCGGAACCGGTAGGGACCCAGTACTTC	CAISDGAEPVGTQYF
TRBJ2-3	.	TRBV7-3	.	TGTGCCAGCAGCTCAGCCCCCGGTTCGGGGGGCACAGATACGCAGTATTTT	CASSSAPGSGGTDTQYF
TRBJ1-4	.	TRBV24-1	.	TGTGCCACCAGTGATCCCAGGGAAACTAATGAAAAACTGTTTTTT	CATSDPRETNEKLFF
TRBJ2-3	TRBD2	TRBV7-8	.	TGTGCCAGCAGCCAGGGAGGGCTAGCGGGTGGGGTCACAGATACGCAGTATTTT	CASSQGGLAGGVTDTQYF
TRBJ2-7	.	TRBV11-1	.	TGTGCCAGCAGCTTTGTAGGGGCCTACGAGCAGTACTTC	CASSFVGAYEQYF
TRBJ2-7	.	TRBV7-9	.	TGTGCCAGCAGCTTAGGTTCCGGCCGGAGCTCCTACGAGCAGTACTTC	CASSLGSGRSSYEQYF
TRBJ2-7	TRBD1	TRBV28	.	TGTGCCAGCTCCCCCGGACAGGGTCGGTACGAGCAGTACTTC	CASSPGQGRYEQYF
TRBJ2-6	TRBD1	TRBV19	.	TGTGCCAGTAGTACCGGGACAGGAAGCTTCTCGGGGGCCAACGTCCTGACTTTC	CASSTGTGSFSGANVLTF
TRBJ2-3	TRBD1	TRBV2	once	TGTGCCAGCAGTTCCCGACAGGGGACGGGCACAGATACGCAGTATTTT	CASSSRQGTGTDTQYF
TRBJ2-1	TRBD2	TRBV19	.	TGTGCCAGTAGGGATAGGGCTAGCGGAGAAGAGCAGTTCTTC	CASRDRASGEEQFF
TRBJ1-3	.	TRBV7-8	.	TGTGCCAGCAGCGACAAGCCCAACTCTGGAAACACCATATATTTT	CASSDKPNSGNTIYF
TRBJ2-7	TRBD2	TRBV27	.	TGTGCCAGCACTAGCGGGAGAGGTGCCCCCTACGAGCAGTACTTC	CASTSGRGAPYEQYF
TRBJ1-6	.	TRBV10-3	.	TGTGCCATCAGTGTCCAGGGACAAGGTTCACCCCTCCACTTT	CAISVQGQGSPLHF
TRBJ2-1	TRBD1	TRBV19	.	TGTGCCAGTAGTATACAGGGGGCAGGAGGTGAGCAGTTCTTC	CASSIQGAGGEQFF
TRBJ1-5	.	TRBV6-1	.	TGTGCCAGCAGTGAAGCCCCCCTGTCAGGCAATCAGCCCCAGCATTTT	CASSEAPLSGNQPQHF
TRBJ2-7	.	TRBV28	.	TGTGCCAGCAGGGTCCGGGACACCTCCTACGAGCAGTACTTC	CASRVRDTSYEQYF
TRBJ1-1	.	TRBV15	.	TGTGCCACCAGCAGAGATCGGGGGAGGACTGAAGCTTTCTTT	CATSRDRGRTEAFF
TRBJ2-1	.	TRBV7-8	.	TGTGCCAGCAGCTTAGGAGAGGGCCGAAACAATGAGCAGTTCTTC	CASSLGEGRNNEQFF
TRBJ1-2	TRBD1	TRBV3-1/TRBV3-2	.	TGTGCCAGCAGCACAGGGGTATTTGGAGGCTACACCTTC	CASSTGVFGGYTF
TRBJ1-5	.	TRBV7-9	.	TGTGCCAGCAGCTTAGGTACCGGACAGCCAAATCAGCCCCAGCATTTT	CASSLGTGQPNQPQHF
TRBJ1-2	.	TRBV2	.	TGTGCCAGCAGTGATGGGGGGGAATTCTATGGCTACACCTTC	CASSDGGEFYGYTF
TRBJ1-5	TRBD1	TRBV7-2	.	TGTGCCAGCAGCTCACAGGGGAACAATCAGCCCCAGCATTTT	CASSSQGNNQPQHF
TRBJ1-3	.	TRBV5-1	.	TGCGCCAGCAGCTCTCAGTCCTCTGGAAACACCATATATTTT	CASSSQSSGNTIYF
TRBJ1-6	.	TRBV6-5	.	TGTGCCAGCAGTCCATGGGAGGGGAATTCACCCCTCCACTTT	CASSPWEGNSPLHF
TRBJ2-3	TRBD2	TRBV3-1/TRBV3-2	.	TGTGCCAGTAGGACTAGCGGGAGTCGTACAGATACGCAGTATTTT	CASRTSGSRTDTQYF
TRBJ2-7	.	TRBV7-2	.	TGTGCCAGCAGCTTAGCGGGAGTTAGCTCCTACGAGCAGTACTTC	CASSLAGVSSYEQYF
TRBJ2-3	TRBD2	TRBV7-9	.	TGTGCCAGCAGCAAAAACAGCGGGGGGGATACGCAGTATTTT	CASSKNSGGDTQYF
TRBJ1-1	.	TRBV7-3	.	TGTGCCAGCAGCTTACGGGGGGCATCGAACACTGAAGCTTTCTTT	CASSLRGASNTEAFF
TRBJ2-7	.	TRBV6-2/TRBV6-3	few	TGTGCCAGCAGTTATCTAGCAGGCTCCTACGAGCAGTACTTC	CASSYLAGSYEQYF
TRBJ1-5	.	TRBV18	.	TGTGCCAGCTCACCGGCTACAGGGTCGGGTCAGCCCCAGCATTTT	CASSPATGSGQPQHF
TRBJ2-5	TRBD2	TRBV7-2	.	TGTGCCAGCAGCTTAGCGGGGAGGGCAGAGACCCAGTACTTC	CASSLAGRAETQYF
TRBJ1-2	.	TRBV5-1	once	TGCGCCAGCAGCCCGGTCGGGTTGGTGGATGGCTACACCTTC	CASSPVGLVDGYTF
TRBJ2-7	.	TRBV3-1/TRBV3-2	.	TGTGCCAGCAGCCAATTCGTAGGAGGCGAGCAGTACTTC	CASSQFVGGEQYF
TRBJ2-5	TRBD1	TRBV11-3	.	TGTGCCAGCAGCTTAGGGGGGGACAGGGAGACCCAGTACTTC	CASSLGGDRETQYF
TRBJ2-3	TRBD1	TRBV5-1	.	TGCGCCAGCAGCTCCGGGACAGGGTCTTGGGGAAGCACAGATACGCAGTATTTT	CASSSGTGSWGSTDTQYF
TRBJ1-1	TRBD1	TRBV28	.	TGTGCCAGCAGCCCCGGACAGGGGCGGACTTTCTTT	CASSPGQGRTFF
TRBJ1-1	.	TRBV9	once	TGTGCCAGCAGCGTAGGGGCAGGGAGGGCTTTCTTT	CASSVGAGRAFF
TRBJ2-1	TRBD2	TRBV28	.	TGTGCCAGCAGTTTATACGGCGGGAGGGCCTACAATGAGCAGTTCTTC	CASSLYGGRAYNEQFF
TRBJ1-2	.	TRBV7-9	.	TGTGCCAGCAGTTTCAGGGAGGGCTATGGCTACACCTTC	CASSFREGYGYTF